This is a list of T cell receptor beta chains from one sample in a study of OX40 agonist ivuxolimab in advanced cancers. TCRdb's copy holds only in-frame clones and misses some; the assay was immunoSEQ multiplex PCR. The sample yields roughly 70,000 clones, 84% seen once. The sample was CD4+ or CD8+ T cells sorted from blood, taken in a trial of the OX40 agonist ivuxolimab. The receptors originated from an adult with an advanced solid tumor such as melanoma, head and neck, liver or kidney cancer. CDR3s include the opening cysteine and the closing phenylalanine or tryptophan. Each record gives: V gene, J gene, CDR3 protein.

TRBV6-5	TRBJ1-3	CASSYTRSSGNTIYF
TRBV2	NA	CASRGWDEQYF
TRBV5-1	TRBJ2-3	CASSPYQAGAGTDTQYF
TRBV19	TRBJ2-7	CATRDSGHSYEQYF
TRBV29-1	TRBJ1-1	CSVATGGNTEAFF
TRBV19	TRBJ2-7	CASSTIGTGYEQYF
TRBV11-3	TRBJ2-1	CASSLVGLAGGNEQFF
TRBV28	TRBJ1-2	CASIADSAGGYLYGYTF
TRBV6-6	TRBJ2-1	CASSYSRQASNEQFF
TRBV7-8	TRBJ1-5	CASSPDRGGNQPQHF
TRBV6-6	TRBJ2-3	CASSQGRTTTDTQYF
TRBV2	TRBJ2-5	CAVGLAPSMETQYF